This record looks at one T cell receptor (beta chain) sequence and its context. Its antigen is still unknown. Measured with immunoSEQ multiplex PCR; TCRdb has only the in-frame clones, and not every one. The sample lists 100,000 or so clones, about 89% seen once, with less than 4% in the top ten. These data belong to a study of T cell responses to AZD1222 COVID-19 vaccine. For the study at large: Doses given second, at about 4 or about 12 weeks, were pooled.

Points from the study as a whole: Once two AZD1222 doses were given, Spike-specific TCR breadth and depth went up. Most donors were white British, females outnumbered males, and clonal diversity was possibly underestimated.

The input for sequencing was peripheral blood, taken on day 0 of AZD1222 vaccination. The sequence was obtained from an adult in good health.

The CDR3 nucleotides are TGTGCCAGCAGCTCACAGGGGGCCGATGAAAAACTGTTTTTT. Translation: CASSSQGADEKLFF. This chain links TRBV5-4 with TRBJ1-4; TRBD1 matches at 9 bases. The germline CDR1 and CDR2 sequences are SGHNT and YYREEE (reference sequence). The CDR3 has 14 amino acids. The V segment lost 3 bases and the J segment 6 bases; nucleotides outside the gene matches: 3.